The rows below give T cell receptor beta chains drawn from one sample of a study of T-cell reconstitution after alpha-beta-depleted transplantation in children. Each CDR3 protein is one row after TCRdb ran MiXCR on the PCR reads. The sample records hundreds of thousands of distinct CDR3 sequences, 12% being singletons. Here the sequenced sample was PBMCs from the stem cell graft donor, taken from the stem cell graft. The source is a human donor who donated a stem cell graft to a child with acute lymphoblastic leukemia. Each CDR3 is given with its conserved first and last residue. The D gene is left open where the match is weak. Size tells how often a clone was seen (once, few, many) or the class of an expanded clone, and some rows leave it out.

clone_size: .
d_call: TRBD2
v_call: TRBV20-1
j_call: TRBJ2-1
cdr3_nt: TGCAGTGCCCACCTACCCCTTCTAGCGGGAGGAAACGGGAATGAGCAGTTCTTC
cdr3_aa: CSAHLPLLAGGNGNEQFF

clone_size: many
d_call: TRBD1
v_call: TRBV6-1
j_call: TRBJ2-7
cdr3_nt: TGTGCCAGCAGTGAGGGGACAGCCCTAGGGGACGAGCAGTACTTC
cdr3_aa: CASSEGTALGDEQYF

clone_size: many
d_call: TRBD1
v_call: TRBV5-1
j_call: TRBJ2-7
cdr3_nt: TGCGCCAGCAGCGGGGACAGAATCAATTCCTACGAGCAGTACTTC
cdr3_aa: CASSGDRINSYEQYF

clone_size: many
d_call: .
v_call: TRBV20-1
j_call: TRBJ1-4
cdr3_nt: TGCAGTGCTAGTTTCGGCTGGAGGGATGAAAAACTGTTTTTT
cdr3_aa: CSASFGWRDEKLFF

clone_size: many
d_call: .
v_call: TRBV5-1
j_call: TRBJ2-3
cdr3_nt: TGCGCCAGCAGATTGGGCCCAGACGTAGATACGCAGTATTTT
cdr3_aa: CASRLGPDVDTQYF

clone_size: .
d_call: .
v_call: TRBV9
j_call: TRBJ1-1
cdr3_nt: TGTGCCAGCAGCGTAGTGCCGGTCCCGAACACTGAAGCTTTCTTT
cdr3_aa: CASSVVPVPNTEAFF

clone_size: many
d_call: TRBD2
v_call: TRBV3-1
j_call: TRBJ2-7
cdr3_nt: TGTGCCAGCAGCCAAGCTAGCGGGCAGTACTTC
cdr3_aa: CASSQASGQYF

clone_size: .
d_call: .
v_call: TRBV5-5
j_call: TRBJ2-7
cdr3_nt: TGTGCCAGCAGCTTAGTGGCAGCCTCTCCCTACGAGCATTACTTC
cdr3_aa: CASSLVAASPYEHYF

clone_size: many
d_call: TRBD1
v_call: TRBV12-3/TRBV12-4
j_call: TRBJ2-1
cdr3_nt: TGTGCCAGCAGTTTAGGATTCACCTCCGGGACAGGGAATGAGCAGTTCTTC
cdr3_aa: CASSLGFTSGTGNEQFF

clone_size: many
d_call: .
v_call: TRBV7-2
j_call: TRBJ1-4
cdr3_nt: TGTGCCAGCAGCCGAGGGGCGGGAGGGAATGAAAAACTGTTTTTT
cdr3_aa: CASSRGAGGNEKLFF

clone_size: .
d_call: .
v_call: TRBV20-1
j_call: TRBJ2-3
cdr3_nt: TGCAGTGCCCCCCCAGGAGGACGAGATACGCAGTATTTT
cdr3_aa: CSAPPGGRDTQYF

clone_size: .
d_call: .
v_call: TRBV30
j_call: TRBJ1-1
cdr3_nt: TGTGCCTGGAAACAGCCTCTCACTGAAGCTTTCTTT
cdr3_aa: CAWKQPLTEAFF

clone_size: many
d_call: TRBD2
v_call: TRBV29-1
j_call: TRBJ2-3
cdr3_nt: TGCAGCGTATCGGGACTAGCGGGACTGGCGACAGATACGCAGTATTTT
cdr3_aa: CSVSGLAGLATDTQYF

clone_size: many
d_call: .
v_call: TRBV6-6
j_call: TRBJ2-3
cdr3_nt: TGTGCCAGCAGACTGGTCACAGATACGCAGTATTTT
cdr3_aa: CASRLVTDTQYF

clone_size: many
d_call: .
v_call: TRBV7-9
j_call: TRBJ1-2
cdr3_nt: TGTGCCAGCAGCTTAGCAGGGGGGCGCCGAGGCTACACCTTC
cdr3_aa: CASSLAGGRRGYTF

clone_size: few
d_call: TRBD2
v_call: TRBV19
j_call: TRBJ2-7
cdr3_nt: TGTGCCAGTAGTACCCCTAGCGGAGACGAGCAGTACTTC
cdr3_aa: CASSTPSGDEQYF

clone_size: many
d_call: .
v_call: TRBV6-5
j_call: TRBJ1-2
cdr3_nt: TGTGCCAGCAGTTATCGTTCGGATAGCTACTATGGCTACACCTTC
cdr3_aa: CASSYRSDSYYGYTF

clone_size: many
d_call: TRBD1
v_call: TRBV7-2
j_call: TRBJ2-1
cdr3_nt: TGTGCCAGCAGCTTAGAATGGGACAGGGGCTACAATGAGCAGTTCTTC
cdr3_aa: CASSLEWDRGYNEQFF

clone_size: .
d_call: .
v_call: TRBV6-1
j_call: TRBJ1-2
cdr3_nt: TGTGCCAGCGATAGTGGGACCCCTAACTATGGCTACACCTTC
cdr3_aa: CASDSGTPNYGYTF

clone_size: many
d_call: .
v_call: TRBV6-1
j_call: TRBJ2-7
cdr3_nt: TGTGCCAGCAGCCCAGTCTCAGGCGAGCAGTACTTC
cdr3_aa: CASSPVSGEQYF

clone_size: many
d_call: TRBD1
v_call: TRBV5-1
j_call: TRBJ2-2
cdr3_nt: TGCGCCAGCAGTCGGGACAGGGTTGAGACCGGGGAGCTGTTTTTT
cdr3_aa: CASSRDRVETGELFF

clone_size: few
d_call: TRBD1
v_call: TRBV4-2
j_call: TRBJ1-4
cdr3_nt: TGTGCCAGCAGCCAAGATCGTGGGCAGGGGGCAGTAACGACTAATGAAAAACTGTTTTTT
cdr3_aa: CASSQDRGQGAVTTNEKLFF

clone_size: many
d_call: .
v_call: TRBV4-2
j_call: TRBJ2-2
cdr3_nt: TGTGCCAGCAGCCGACATAGAAATGAAAAAGACAGATCGAACACCGGGGAGCTGTTTTTT
cdr3_aa: CASSRHRNEKDRSNTGELFF

clone_size: many
d_call: .
v_call: TRBV6-2/TRBV6-3
j_call: TRBJ2-3
cdr3_nt: TGTGCCAGCAGTCACTTTTCTGCGGCAGATACGCAGTATTTT
cdr3_aa: CASSHFSAADTQYF

clone_size: few
d_call: .
v_call: TRBV12-3/TRBV12-4
j_call: TRBJ2-7
cdr3_nt: TGTGCCAGCAGTTTAGTCCCCCACGAGCAGTACTTC
cdr3_aa: CASSLVPHEQYF

clone_size: many
d_call: .
v_call: TRBV6-1
j_call: TRBJ1-5
cdr3_nt: TGTGCCAGCAGACGGACGGGGGATGCTCAGCCCCAGCATTTT
cdr3_aa: CASRRTGDAQPQHF

clone_size: many
d_call: .
v_call: TRBV6-1
j_call: TRBJ2-3
cdr3_nt: TGTGCCAGCAGGCTCCAGACTCGTATATGGGGCACAGATACGCAGTATTTT
cdr3_aa: CASRLQTRIWGTDTQYF

clone_size: many
d_call: TRBD2
v_call: TRBV5-5
j_call: TRBJ2-3
cdr3_nt: TGTGCCAGCAGCTTGGAGCGGGGGGGAACAGATACGCAGTATTTT
cdr3_aa: CASSLERGGTDTQYF

clone_size: .
d_call: TRBD2
v_call: TRBV11-3
j_call: TRBJ2-1
cdr3_nt: TGTGCCAGCAGCTTAGATGGCGGGAGGGCCAATGAGCAGTTCTTC
cdr3_aa: CASSLDGGRANEQFF

clone_size: few
d_call: .
v_call: TRBV20-1
j_call: TRBJ2-4
cdr3_nt: TGCAGTGCCAAGGCGGCCAGGCCAATGATCCGTGAAAACATTCAGTACTTC
cdr3_aa: CSAKAARPMIRENIQYF

clone_size: many
d_call: .
v_call: TRBV5-1
j_call: TRBJ1-1
cdr3_nt: TGCGCCAGCAGCTTGGAGGGGCAGGGTTGGAACACTGAAGCTTTCTTT
cdr3_aa: CASSLEGQGWNTEAFF

clone_size: many
d_call: TRBD1
v_call: TRBV20-1
j_call: TRBJ2-2
cdr3_nt: TGCAGTGCGGGGACAGGCTATGGCGGGGAGCTGTTTTTT
cdr3_aa: CSAGTGYGGELFF

clone_size: .
d_call: TRBD1
v_call: TRBV7-9
j_call: TRBJ2-7
cdr3_nt: TGTGCCAGCAGCTCTGACAGGGTCAGCGACGAGCAGTACTTC
cdr3_aa: CASSSDRVSDEQYF

clone_size: many
d_call: .
v_call: TRBV5-1
j_call: TRBJ1-4
cdr3_nt: TGCGCCAGCAGCCTTTCGTCCAAAACTAATGAAAAACTGTTTTTT
cdr3_aa: CASSLSSKTNEKLFF

clone_size: many
d_call: TRBD1
v_call: TRBV28
j_call: TRBJ2-5
cdr3_nt: TGTGCCAGCAGCCGAGAGACAGGGGGCGGAGAGACCCAGTACTTC
cdr3_aa: CASSRETGGGETQYF

clone_size: .
d_call: TRBD2
v_call: TRBV5-1
j_call: TRBJ2-1
cdr3_nt: TGCGCCAGCAGCTCCCCAATAGCGGGGGGGTACAATGAGCAGTTCTTC
cdr3_aa: CASSSPIAGGYNEQFF

clone_size: many
d_call: .
v_call: TRBV12-3/TRBV12-4
j_call: TRBJ2-3
cdr3_nt: TGTGCCAGCAGTTTAAAACCCATCGATAATTGGGTTCGGGACGGACCCACAGATACGCAGTATTTT
cdr3_aa: CASSLKPIDNWVRDGPTDTQYF

clone_size: many
d_call: TRBD1
v_call: TRBV7-8
j_call: TRBJ1-1
cdr3_nt: TGTGCCAGCAGCTCGGGACAGCTGAACACTGAAGCTTTCTTT
cdr3_aa: CASSSGQLNTEAFF

clone_size: many
d_call: .
v_call: TRBV29-1
j_call: TRBJ2-1
cdr3_nt: TGCAGCGTTTCTCGCGGCGCCTACAATGAGCAGTTCTTC
cdr3_aa: CSVSRGAYNEQFF

clone_size: many
d_call: .
v_call: TRBV15
j_call: TRBJ1-5
cdr3_nt: TGTGCCACCAGCCCGCGGGGCCGGGTCAATCAGCCCCAGCATTTT
cdr3_aa: CATSPRGRVNQPQHF

clone_size: many
d_call: .
v_call: TRBV12-3/TRBV12-4
j_call: TRBJ2-1
cdr3_nt: TGTGCCAGCAGTGCCGGGGGGCATGAGCAGTTCTTC
cdr3_aa: CASSAGGHEQFF

clone_size: many
d_call: .
v_call: TRBV14
j_call: TRBJ2-3
cdr3_nt: TGTGCCAGCAGCCCGCGAGGGTCTCCTGGGGATACGCAGTATTTT
cdr3_aa: CASSPRGSPGDTQYF

clone_size: many
d_call: TRBD2
v_call: TRBV9
j_call: TRBJ2-7
cdr3_nt: TGTGCCAGCAGCGTTTCTAGCGGGATCTACGAGCAGTACTTC
cdr3_aa: CASSVSSGIYEQYF

clone_size: many
d_call: TRBD1
v_call: TRBV5-1
j_call: TRBJ2-5
cdr3_nt: TGCGCCAGCAGGAATGGAGCCGGGACAGGTTACCAAGAGACCCAGTACTTC
cdr3_aa: CASRNGAGTGYQETQYF

clone_size: many
d_call: .
v_call: TRBV5-1
j_call: TRBJ1-2
cdr3_nt: TGCGCCAGCAGCTTGAAACCAACTACCCTCAGACGGGGAAGCTACTATGGCTACACCTTC
cdr3_aa: CASSLKPTTLRRGSYYGYTF

clone_size: many
d_call: .
v_call: TRBV5-6
j_call: TRBJ1-1
cdr3_nt: TGTGCCAGCAGCCCACTCGTGGTATCAAACACTGAAGCTTTCTTT
cdr3_aa: CASSPLVVSNTEAFF

clone_size: many
d_call: .
v_call: TRBV6-2/TRBV6-3
j_call: TRBJ2-3
cdr3_nt: TGTGCCAGCAGTTACGGGGGACAAGTAACAGATACGCAGTATTTT
cdr3_aa: CASSYGGQVTDTQYF

clone_size: few
d_call: .
v_call: TRBV7-9
j_call: TRBJ2-5
cdr3_nt: TGTGCCAGCAGCTTAGTCCAGTTACAAGAGACCCAGTACTTC
cdr3_aa: CASSLVQLQETQYF

clone_size: many
d_call: TRBD2
v_call: TRBV5-4
j_call: TRBJ2-1
cdr3_nt: TGTGCCAGCAGCTTTTTACTCACTAGCGGGGCTCTTACTGAGCAGTTCTTC
cdr3_aa: CASSFLLTSGALTEQFF